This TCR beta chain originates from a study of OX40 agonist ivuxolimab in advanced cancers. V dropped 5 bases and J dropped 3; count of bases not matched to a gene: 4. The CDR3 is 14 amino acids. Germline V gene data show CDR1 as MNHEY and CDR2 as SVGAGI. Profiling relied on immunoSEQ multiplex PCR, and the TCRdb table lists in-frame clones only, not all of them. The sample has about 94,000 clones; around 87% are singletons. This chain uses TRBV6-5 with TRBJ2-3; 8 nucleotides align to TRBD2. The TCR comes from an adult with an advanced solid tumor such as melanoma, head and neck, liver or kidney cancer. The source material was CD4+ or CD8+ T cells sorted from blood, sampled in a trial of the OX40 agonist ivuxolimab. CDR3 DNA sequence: TGTGCCAGCAGTCGGGGGGGCTGGACAGATACGCAGTATTTT. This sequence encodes CASSRGGWTDTQYF.